A single sample is the source of the 21 T cell receptor beta chains below, sequenced in a study of OX40 agonist ivuxolimab in advanced cancers. The protocol was immunoSEQ multiplex PCR, while the TCRdb copy is restricted to in-frame clones and leaves out a portion. This table holds tens of thousands of clones, approximately 84% found once. Here the sequenced sample was CD4+ or CD8+ T cells sorted from blood, taken in a trial of the OX40 agonist ivuxolimab. The receptors come from an adult with an advanced solid tumor such as melanoma, head and neck, liver or kidney cancer.

V and J are TRBV6-4 and TRBJ2-3; 9 bases agree with TRBD2. Germline-derived CDR1 and CDR2 are MRHNA and SNTAGT. Unmatched junction bases numbered 0, after V lost 5 bases and J lost 3 bases. CDR3 length: 13 amino acids. CDR3 sequence reads: CASSTSGTDTQYF. The CDR3 DNA reads TGTGCCAGCAGTACTAGCGGGACAGATACGCAGTATTTT.

V is TRBV6-5 and J is TRBJ2-5, with D perhaps matching TRBD1 or TRBD2 (5 bases each). With 4 bases removed from V and 3 bases from J, the gap between germline ends came to 15 bases. The germline V gene encodes CDR1 MNHEY and CDR2 SVGAGI. This CDR3 spans 15 amino acids. CDR3 sequence reads: CASSSPPGPKETQYF. As DNA, the CDR3 is TGTGCCAGCAGTTCTCCTCCGGGGCCCAAAGAGACCCAGTACTTC.

The V gene is TRBV19, the J gene TRBJ1-1; D might be TRBD1 (5 bases). The CDR3 is made up of 17 amino acids. With 5 bases removed from V and 0 bases from J, the gap between germline ends came to 19 bases. The germline V gene has CDR1 LNHDA and CDR2 SQIVND (reference sequence). CDR3: CASSPHDGTGMNTEAFF. In DNA form, the CDR3 reads TGTGCCAGTAGTCCCCATGATGGGACGGGGATGAACACTGAAGCTTTCTTT.

The chain uses TRBV6-6 and TRBJ2-2; the match to TRBD2 covers 9 bases. The trim removed 6 bases at V and 5 bases at J, leaving 4 bases unmatched. Per the germline V gene, CDR1 is MNHNY and CDR2 is SVGAGI (reference sequence). The CDR3 spans 14 residues. The CDR3 region is CASRPLAGTGELFF. The CDR3 DNA reads TGTGCCAGCAGGCCCCTAGCGGGAACCGGGGAGCTGTTTTTT.

V is TRBV19 and J is TRBJ2-1; possibly TRBD1 for D (7 bases). CDR3 length: 17 residues. CDR1 is LNHDA and CDR2 is SQIVND in the germline V gene (reference sequence). Trimming stripped 6 bases from V and 9 bases from J, with 27 bases between. CDR3 sequence reads: CASRGSSAGGQIVEQFF. The CDR3 DNA follows: TGTGCCAGTAGAGGAAGCAGTGCAGGGGGGCAGATAGTTGAGCAGTTCTTC.

The chain joins TRBV7-9 to TRBJ1-2; 9 nucleotides line up with TRBD1. Germline V lookup: CDR1 SEHNR, CDR2 FQNEAQ (reference sequence). With V trimmed by 1 base and J by 5 bases, 8 bases remained unmatched. The CDR3 runs 16 residues. This CDR3 is CASSLVEQGARYGYTF. CDR3 coding DNA: TGTGCCAGCAGCTTAGTAGAACAGGGGGCTCGATATGGCTACACCTTC. The entire variable domain, with the rest obtained from reference TRBV7-9 and TRBJ1-2, is as follows: DTGVSQNPRHKITKRGQNVTFRCDPISEHNRLYWYRQTLGQGPEFLTYFQNEAQLEKSRLLSDRFSAERPKGSFSTLEIQRTEQGDSAMYLCASSLVEQGARYGYTFGSGTRLTVV.

This chain uses TRBV18 with TRBJ2-5; D perhaps matches TRBD2 (6 bases). The germline gives CDR1 KGHSH, CDR2 LQKENI. V was cut by 3 bases and J by 5 bases, with 16 bases left in between. This CDR3 is built from 15 residues. The CDR3 protein is CASSPGIGGAETQYF. The DNA for the CDR3 is TGTGCCAGCTCACCGGGGATCGGCGGGGCTGAGACCCAGTACTTC.

The genes are TRBV27 and TRBJ1-6, with D hard to call. This CDR3 contains 15 residues. Germline CDR1 MNHEY, CDR2 SMNVEV (reference sequence). V lost 6 bases and J 14 bases, leaving 23 bases between the germline ends. CDR3 in amino acids: CASRREGSPIGALHF. CDR3 nucleotides: TGTGCCAGCAGGAGGGAGGGCAGCCCCATTGGGGCCCTCCACTTT.

V usage is TRBV5-4 and J usage is TRBJ1-1; D may be TRBD1 (5 bases). CDR3 size: 14 residues. The V gene's germline CDR1 is SGHNT and CDR2 YYREEE (reference sequence). V shed 0 bases and J shed 1 base, with 7 bases lying between them. The chain's CDR3 is CASSLAQGNTEAFF. Written as DNA, the CDR3 is TGTGCCAGCAGCTTGGCCCAGGGGAACACTGAAGCTTTCTTT. Together with reference TRBV5-4 and TRBJ1-1, the CDR3 gives the full variable domain: ETGVTQSPTHLIKTRGQQVTLRCSSQSGHNTVSWYQQALGQGPQFIFQYYREEENGRGNFPPRFSGLQFPNYSSELNVNALELDDSALYLCASSLAQGNTEAFFGQGTRLTVV.

The V call is TRBV4-3, the J call TRBJ1-2, with 8 bases that match TRBD1. The trim removed 3 bases at V and 6 bases at J, leaving 9 bases unmatched. The CDR3 runs 15 residues. Looked up from germline, CDR1 is LGHNA and CDR2 is YSLEER. The CDR3 region has the DNA TGCGCCAGCAGCCACGCGGACAGGGCCCTAAATGGCTACACCTTC. This codes for CASSHADRALNGYTF.

The chain has TRBV9 and TRBJ2-1, with D uncertain. Germline-derived CDR1 and CDR2 are SGDLS and YYNGEE. Trimming removed 6 bases from V and 3 bases from J, with 13 bases in between. CDR3 length: 14 amino acids. In DNA, the CDR3 is TGTGCCAGCACCCCAGACTTAAACTACAATGAGCAGTTCTTC. Residues: CASTPDLNYNEQFF.

This clone was seen only a few times. V and J are TRBV2 and TRBJ2-3; tentative D call: TRBD2 (5 bases). The CDR3 consists of 15 residues. Germline CDR1 and CDR2: SNHLY and FYNNEI. Trimming pared 2 bases from V and 4 bases from J, leaving 13 bases between. Here the CDR3 DNA reads TGTGCCAGCAGTGAATGGGTGGGAGCGTCAGATACGCAGTATTTT. Translating gives CASSEWVGASDTQYF.

The chain carries TRBV2 and TRBJ2-7; 7 nucleotides agree with TRBD1. Germline CDR1 reads SNHLY; CDR2 reads FYNNEI. The CDR3 consists of 14 residues. Trimming took 7 bases from V and 3 from J; bases not matched to a gene: 9. The CDR3, as DNA: TGTGCCAGCAACTACAGGGGCCCCCTCTACGAGCAGTACTTC. The encoded protein is CASNYRGPLYEQYF.

The count of this clone is one. The J gene is TRBJ2-7, the V gene TRBV25-1; D is perhaps TRBD2 (5 bases). The V gene's germline CDR1 is MGHDK and CDR2 SYGVNS. This CDR3 has 15 amino acids. Deletions cut 2 bases from V and 0 bases from J, with 11 bases between. The CDR3 DNA is TGTGCCAGCAGTGAAGGTGGCGGGCACTCCTACGAGCAGTACTTC. Its protein product is CASSEGGGHSYEQYF.

Comments on this clone: One end of the junction does not line up with germline, which may come from a read error. CDR3 sequence reads: CATKQGESYNEQFF. The CDR3 nucleotides read TGCGCGACTAAACAGGGGGAATCCTACAATGAGCAGTTCTTC. The J gene is TRBJ2-1, the V gene TRBV9; 8 nucleotides align to TRBD1. CDR1 and CDR2 from the germline V gene are SGDLS and YYNGEE. This CDR3 has 14 amino acids. Drawing the rest from reference TRBV9 and TRBJ2-1, the complete variable domain is DSGVTQTPKHLITATGQRVTLRCSPRSGDLSVYWYQQSLDQGLQFLIQYYNGEERAKGNILERFSAQQFPDLHSELNLSSLELGDSALYFCATKQGESYNEQFFGPGTRLTVL.

This chain links TRBV5-1 with TRBJ2-3, with 8 bases fitting TRBD1. V dropped 4 bases and J dropped 0; count of bases not matched to a gene: 13. The length of the CDR3 is 18 residues. Germline V gene sequence: CDR1 SGHRS, CDR2 YFSETQ. CDR3 nucleotide sequence: TGCGCCAGCAGCCTGGGACAGGTTCCGGTGGGGAGCACAGATACGCAGTATTTT. The encoded protein is CASSLGQVPVGSTDTQYF.

V gene TRBV7-7 combines with J gene TRBJ1-6; a weak D match, TRBD1 (5 bases). The germline gives CDR1 SSHAT, CDR2 FNYEAQ (reference sequence). The CDR3 sequence is 14 residues long. V was trimmed by 2 bases and J by 10 bases, leaving 12 bases between them. The CDR3 spells CASSLTRVDSPLHF. CDR3 DNA: TGTGCCAGCAGCTTAACCAGGGTGGACTCACCCCTCCACTTT.

This chain links TRBV2 with TRBJ2-2; TRBD2 matches 7 bases. This CDR3 region has 17 residues. Germline values: CDR1 SNHLY, CDR2 FYNNEI. V gave up 9 bases and J gave up 1 base; unmatched junction bases: 14. CDR3 sequence: CASQGTTRPLNTGELFF. The CDR3 DNA reads TGTGCCAGTCAAGGGACTACCCGCCCCTTGAACACCGGGGAGCTGTTTTTT.

CDR3 region: CASSSLAGEGETQYF. The CDR3 DNA is TGTGCCAGCAGTTCCCTAGCGGGAGAAGGAGAGACCCAGTACTTC. V gene TRBV27 combines with J gene TRBJ2-5; TRBD2 agrees at 10 bases. V dropped 4 bases and J dropped 4; count of bases not matched to a gene: 6. The CDR3 loop spans 15 amino acids. Germline-derived CDR1 and CDR2 are MNHEY and SMNVEV (reference sequence).

CDR3 region: CASTGNNEQFF. As DNA, the CDR3 is TGTGCCAGCACGGGGAACAATGAGCAGTTCTTC. V and J are TRBV2 and TRBJ2-1; D possibly corresponds to TRBD2 (5 bases). The germline V gene has CDR1 SNHLY and CDR2 FYNNEI. The V end lost 7 bases, the J end lost 5 bases, and 6 bases lay between the germline ends. The CDR3 length is 11 residues.

The rearrangement joins TRBV28 to TRBJ2-7; TRBD2 might be the D (6 bases). This CDR3 comprises 14 residues. CDR1 is MDHEN, CDR2 SYDVKM, per germline. Trimming pared 6 bases from V and 0 bases from J, leaving 12 bases between. The CDR3 DNA reads TGTGCCAGCAGCCGGCCTAGCGCCTCCTACGAGCAGTACTTC. It is translated as CASSRPSASYEQYF.